This T cell receptor beta chain was recorded in a study of shared clonotypes between healthy human individuals. V was clipped by 2 bases and J by 5 bases, with 13 bases between them. Germline V gene sequence: CDR1 KGHSH, CDR2 LQKENI. The CDR3 sequence is 14 residues long. Details on this clone: No antigen is known for it.

Sequencing was performed with immunoSEQ multiplex PCR; in TCRdb, only in-frame clones are kept and a portion is missing. The table lists about 680,000 clones, roughly 72% of them singletons, with roughly 1.9% in the top ten. Study observations and caveats: Non-shared clonotypes showed lower generation probabilities than clonotypes common to all four donors. Sampling involved blood alone; tissue repertoires likely differ.

The rearrangement joins TRBV18 to TRBJ2-7; D not resolved. This TCR derives from a young woman in good health. Input material: memory CD4+ T cells sorted from blood. Documented subset: CD45RA-negative fraction. The CDR3 sequence: CASSPTPQVHEQYF. CDR3 bases: TGTGCCAGCTCACCAACGCCTCAGGTCCACGAGCAGTACTTC.